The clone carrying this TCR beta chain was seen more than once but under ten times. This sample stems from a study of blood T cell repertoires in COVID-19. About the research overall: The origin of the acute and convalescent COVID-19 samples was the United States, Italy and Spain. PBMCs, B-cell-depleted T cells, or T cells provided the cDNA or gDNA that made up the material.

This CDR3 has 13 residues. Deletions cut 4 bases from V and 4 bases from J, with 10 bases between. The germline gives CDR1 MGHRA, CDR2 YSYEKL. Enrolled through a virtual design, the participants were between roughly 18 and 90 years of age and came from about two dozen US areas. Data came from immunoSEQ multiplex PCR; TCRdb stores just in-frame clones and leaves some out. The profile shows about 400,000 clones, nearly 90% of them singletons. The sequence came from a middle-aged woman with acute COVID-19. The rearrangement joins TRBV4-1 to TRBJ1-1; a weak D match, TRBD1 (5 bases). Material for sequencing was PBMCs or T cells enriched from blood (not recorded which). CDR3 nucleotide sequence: TGCGCCAGCAGCCCCTCAACAGGCACTGAAGCTTTCTTT. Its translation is CASSPSTGTEAFF.